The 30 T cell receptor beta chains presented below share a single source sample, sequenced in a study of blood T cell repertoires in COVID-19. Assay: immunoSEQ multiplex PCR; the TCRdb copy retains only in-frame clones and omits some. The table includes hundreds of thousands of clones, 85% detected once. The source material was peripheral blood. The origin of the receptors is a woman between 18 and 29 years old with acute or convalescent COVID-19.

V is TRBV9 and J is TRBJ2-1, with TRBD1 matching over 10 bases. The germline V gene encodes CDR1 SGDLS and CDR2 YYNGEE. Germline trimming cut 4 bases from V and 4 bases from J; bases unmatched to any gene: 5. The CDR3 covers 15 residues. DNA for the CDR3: TGTGCCAGCAGCTACCGGGACAGGGGTTACAATGAGCAGTTCTTC. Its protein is CASSYRDRGYNEQFF.

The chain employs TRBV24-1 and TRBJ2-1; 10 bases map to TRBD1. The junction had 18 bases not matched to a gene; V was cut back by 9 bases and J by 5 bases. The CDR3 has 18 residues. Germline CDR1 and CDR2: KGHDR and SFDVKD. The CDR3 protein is CATSSGTGASAWHNEQFF. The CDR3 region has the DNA TGTGCCACCTCCTCCGGGACAGGGGCTTCTGCTTGGCACAATGAGCAGTTCTTC.

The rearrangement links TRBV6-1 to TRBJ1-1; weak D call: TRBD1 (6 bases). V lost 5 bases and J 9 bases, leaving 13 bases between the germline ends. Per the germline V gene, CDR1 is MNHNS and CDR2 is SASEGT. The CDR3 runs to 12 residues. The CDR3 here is CASSYPGTKAFF. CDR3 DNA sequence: TGTGCCAGCAGTTATCCTGGGACAAAAGCTTTCTTT.

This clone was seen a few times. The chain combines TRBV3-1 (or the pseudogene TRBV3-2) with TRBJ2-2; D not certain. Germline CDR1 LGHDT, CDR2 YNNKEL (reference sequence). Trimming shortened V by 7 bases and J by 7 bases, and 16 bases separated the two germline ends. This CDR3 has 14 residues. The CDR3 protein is CASTWLDLNGELFF. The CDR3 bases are TGTGCCAGCACCTGGCTTGATTTGAACGGGGAGCTGTTTTTT.

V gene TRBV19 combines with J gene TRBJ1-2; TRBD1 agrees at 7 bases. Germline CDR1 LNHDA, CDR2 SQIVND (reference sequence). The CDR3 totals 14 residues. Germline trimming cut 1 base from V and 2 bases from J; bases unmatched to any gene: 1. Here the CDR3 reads CASSIGTGNYGYTF. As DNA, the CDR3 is TGTGCCAGTAGTATAGGGACAGGCAACTATGGCTACACCTTC.

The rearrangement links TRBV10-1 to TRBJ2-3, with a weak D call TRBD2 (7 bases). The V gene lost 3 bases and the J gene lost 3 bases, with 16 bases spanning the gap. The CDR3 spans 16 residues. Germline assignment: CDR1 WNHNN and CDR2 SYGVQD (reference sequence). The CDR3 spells CASSDPREGGTDTQYF. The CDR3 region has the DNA TGCGCCAGCAGTGACCCTAGGGAGGGGGGAACAGATACGCAGTATTTT.

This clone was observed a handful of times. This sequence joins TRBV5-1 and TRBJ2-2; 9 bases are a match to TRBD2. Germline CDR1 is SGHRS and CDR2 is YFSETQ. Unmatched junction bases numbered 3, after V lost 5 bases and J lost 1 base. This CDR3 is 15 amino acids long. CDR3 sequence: CASRLSGGNTGELFF. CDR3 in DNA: TGCGCCAGCAGGCTTAGCGGGGGGAACACCGGGGAGCTGTTTTTT.

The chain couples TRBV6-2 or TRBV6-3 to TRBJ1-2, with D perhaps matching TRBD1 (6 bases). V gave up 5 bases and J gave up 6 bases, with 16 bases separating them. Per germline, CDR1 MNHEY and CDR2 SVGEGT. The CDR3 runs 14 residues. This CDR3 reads CASSPNYRADGYTF. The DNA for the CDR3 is TGTGCCAGCAGTCCAAATTACAGGGCAGATGGCTACACCTTC.

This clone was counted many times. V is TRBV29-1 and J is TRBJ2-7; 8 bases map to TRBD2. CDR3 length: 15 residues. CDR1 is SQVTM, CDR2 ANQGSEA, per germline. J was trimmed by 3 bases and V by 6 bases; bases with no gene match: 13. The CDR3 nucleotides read TGCAGCGTCAGCGGGGGAAACAGGGCAAACTACGAGCAGTACTTC. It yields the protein CSVSGGNRANYEQYF.

The CDR3 protein is CASSDLDRVSYNEQFF. As DNA, the CDR3 is TGTGCCAGCAGCGATCTGGACAGGGTTTCCTACAATGAGCAGTTCTTC. The rearrangement links TRBV2 to TRBJ2-1; 8 nucleotides match TRBD1. Trimming removed 6 bases from V and 1 base from J; junction bases left unmatched: 8. The CDR3 runs to 16 residues. Germline loops: CDR1 SNHLY, CDR2 FYNNEI.

The CDR3 DNA follows: TGTGCCAGCAGCGCCGGGTGGTACAATGAGCAGTTCTTC. As protein: CASSAGWYNEQFF. The rearrangement links TRBV12-3 or TRBV12-4 to TRBJ2-1; D gene unclear. The CDR3 contains 13 residues. V was clipped by 6 bases and J by 4 bases, with 10 bases between them.

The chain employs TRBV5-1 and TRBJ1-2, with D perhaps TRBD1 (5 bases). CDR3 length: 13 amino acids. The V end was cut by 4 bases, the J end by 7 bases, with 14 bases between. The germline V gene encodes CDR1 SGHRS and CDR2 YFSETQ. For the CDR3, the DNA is TGCGCCAGCAGCGGGCAGGGCGTGATTGGCTACACCTTC. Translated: CASSGQGVIGYTF.

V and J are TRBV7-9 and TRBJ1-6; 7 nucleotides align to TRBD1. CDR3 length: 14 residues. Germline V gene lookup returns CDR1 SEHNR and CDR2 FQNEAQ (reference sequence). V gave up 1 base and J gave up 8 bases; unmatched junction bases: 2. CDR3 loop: CASSLEQGYSPLHF. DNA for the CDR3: TGTGCCAGCAGCTTAGAACAGGGGTATTCACCCCTCCACTTT.

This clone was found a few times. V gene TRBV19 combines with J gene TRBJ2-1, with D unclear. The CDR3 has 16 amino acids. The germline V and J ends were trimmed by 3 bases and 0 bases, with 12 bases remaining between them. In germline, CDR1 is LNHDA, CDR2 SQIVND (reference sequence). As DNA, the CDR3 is TGTGCCAGTAGTATTACTTCCCGAAGCTCCTACAATGAGCAGTTCTTC. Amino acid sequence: CASSITSRSSYNEQFF.

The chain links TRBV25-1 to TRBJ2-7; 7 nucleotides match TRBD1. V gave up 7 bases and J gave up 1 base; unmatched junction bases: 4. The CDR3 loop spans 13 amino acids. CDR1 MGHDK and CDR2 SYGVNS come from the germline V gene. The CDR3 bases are TGTGCCAGCACAAGGGACAGATCCTACGAGCAGTACTTC. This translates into CASTRDRSYEQYF.

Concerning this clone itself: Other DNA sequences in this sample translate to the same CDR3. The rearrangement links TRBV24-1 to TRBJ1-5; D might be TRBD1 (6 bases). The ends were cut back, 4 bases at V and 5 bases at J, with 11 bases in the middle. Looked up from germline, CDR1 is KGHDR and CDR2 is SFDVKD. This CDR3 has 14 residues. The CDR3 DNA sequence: TGTGCCACCAGTGAAGGGGGGGGGTATCAGCCCCAGCATTTT. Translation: CATSEGGGYQPQHF.

The CDR3 protein is CSVNRLGDTEAFF. CDR3 nucleotide sequence: TGCAGCGTGAACAGGTTAGGGGACACTGAAGCTTTCTTT. This chain joins TRBV29-1 and TRBJ1-1, with D perhaps TRBD1 (5 bases). V gave up 6 bases and J gave up 3 bases, with 14 bases separating them. Germline loops: CDR1 SQVTM, CDR2 ANQGSEA. The CDR3 has 13 residues. Full variable domain (outside the CDR3, taken from reference TRBV29-1 and TRBJ1-1): SAVISQKPSRDICQRGTSLTIQCQVDSQVTMMFWYRQQPGQSLTLIATANQGSEATYESGFVIDKFPISRPNLTFSTLTVSNMSPEDSSIYLCSVNRLGDTEAFFGQGTRLTVV.

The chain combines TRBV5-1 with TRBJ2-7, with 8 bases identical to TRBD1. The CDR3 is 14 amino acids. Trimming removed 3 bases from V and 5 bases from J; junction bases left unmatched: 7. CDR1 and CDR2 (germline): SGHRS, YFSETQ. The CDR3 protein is CASSSGQGTNEQYF. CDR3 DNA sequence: TGCGCCAGCAGCTCCGGACAGGGTACCAACGAGCAGTACTTC.

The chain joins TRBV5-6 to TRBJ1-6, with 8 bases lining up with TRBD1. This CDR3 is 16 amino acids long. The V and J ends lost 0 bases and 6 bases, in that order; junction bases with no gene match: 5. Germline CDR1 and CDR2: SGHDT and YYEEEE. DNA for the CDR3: TGTGCCAGCAGCTTGGAGACAGGGGTAACTAATTCACCCCTCCACTTT. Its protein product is CASSLETGVTNSPLHF.

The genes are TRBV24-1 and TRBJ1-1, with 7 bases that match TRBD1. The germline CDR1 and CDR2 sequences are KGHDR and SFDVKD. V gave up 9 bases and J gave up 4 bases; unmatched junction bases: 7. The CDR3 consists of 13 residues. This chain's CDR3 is CATFDRVRTEAFF. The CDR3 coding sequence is TGTGCCACCTTCGACAGGGTCCGCACTGAAGCTTTCTTT.

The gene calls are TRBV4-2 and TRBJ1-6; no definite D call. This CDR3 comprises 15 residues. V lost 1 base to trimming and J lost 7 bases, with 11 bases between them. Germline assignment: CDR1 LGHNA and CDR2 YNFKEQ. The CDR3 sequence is CASSQVEGWNSPLHF. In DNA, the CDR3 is TGTGCCAGCAGCCAAGTAGAGGGATGGAATTCACCCCTCCACTTT.

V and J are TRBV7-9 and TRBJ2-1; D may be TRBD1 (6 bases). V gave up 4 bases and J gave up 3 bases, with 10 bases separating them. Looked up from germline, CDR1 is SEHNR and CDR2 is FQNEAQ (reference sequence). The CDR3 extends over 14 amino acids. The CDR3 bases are TGTGCCAGCAGCTCCCAGGGGTACTACAATGAGCAGTTCTTC. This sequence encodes CASSSQGYYNEQFF.

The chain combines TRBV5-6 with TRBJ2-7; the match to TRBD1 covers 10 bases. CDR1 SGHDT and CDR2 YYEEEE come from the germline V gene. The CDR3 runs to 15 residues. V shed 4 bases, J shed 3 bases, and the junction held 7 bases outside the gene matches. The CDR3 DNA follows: TGTGCCAGCAGCCGCGGGACAGGGGCTCACTACGAGCAGTACTTC. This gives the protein CASSRGTGAHYEQYF. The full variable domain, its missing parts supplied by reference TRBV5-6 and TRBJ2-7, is DAGVTQSPTHLIKTRGQQVTLRCSPKSGHDTVSWYQQALGQGPQFIFQYYEEEERQRGNFPDRFSGHQFPNYSSELNVNALLLGDSALYLCASSRGTGAHYEQYFGPGTRLTVT.

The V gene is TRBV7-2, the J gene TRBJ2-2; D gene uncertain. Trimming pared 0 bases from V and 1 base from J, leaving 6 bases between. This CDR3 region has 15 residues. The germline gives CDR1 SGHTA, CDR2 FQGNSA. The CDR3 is CASSLARKNTGELFF. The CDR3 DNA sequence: TGTGCCAGCAGCTTAGCGCGGAAGAACACCGGGGAGCTGTTTTTT. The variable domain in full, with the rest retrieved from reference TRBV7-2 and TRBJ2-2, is GAGVSQSPSNKVTEKGKDVELRCDPISGHTALYWYRQSLGQGLEFLIYFQGNSAPDKSGLPSDRFSAERTGGSVSTLTIQRTQQEDSAVYLCASSLARKNTGELFFGEGSRLTVL.

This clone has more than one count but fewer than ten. The CDR3 DNA reads TGTGCCAGCAGCCGAGGACTAGCTTCCTACGAGCAGTACTTC. Its protein is CASSRGLASYEQYF. This chain uses TRBV5-4 with TRBJ2-7, with 8 bases lining up with TRBD2. The germline V gene has CDR1 SGHNT and CDR2 YYREEE (reference sequence). Losses at the gene ends were 4 bases for V and 1 base for J; bases not matched to a gene: 4. The CDR3 length is 14 residues.

CDR3 residues: CAWTTGGWTEAFF. The CDR3 nucleotides read TGTGCCTGGACGACAGGGGGATGGACTGAAGCTTTCTTT. The gene calls are TRBV30 and TRBJ1-1, with TRBD1 matching 9 bases. V was pared by 4 bases and J by 5 bases, with 5 bases of the junction left unmatched. From germline, CDR1 is GTSNPN and CDR2 SVGIG (reference sequence). This CDR3 contains 13 residues.

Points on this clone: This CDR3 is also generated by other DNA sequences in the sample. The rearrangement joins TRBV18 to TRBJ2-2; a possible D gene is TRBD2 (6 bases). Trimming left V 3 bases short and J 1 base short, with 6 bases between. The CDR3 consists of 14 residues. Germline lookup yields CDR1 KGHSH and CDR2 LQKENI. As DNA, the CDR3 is TGTGCCAGCTCACCCGGGGGGAACACCGGGGAGCTGTTTTTT. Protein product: CASSPGGNTGELFF.

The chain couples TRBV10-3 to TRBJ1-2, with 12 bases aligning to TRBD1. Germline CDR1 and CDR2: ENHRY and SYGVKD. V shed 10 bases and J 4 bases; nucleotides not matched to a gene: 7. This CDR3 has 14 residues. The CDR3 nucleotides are TGTGCCACCTCCGGGACAGGGGGCTTCTATGGCTACACCTTC. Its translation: CATSGTGGFYGYTF.

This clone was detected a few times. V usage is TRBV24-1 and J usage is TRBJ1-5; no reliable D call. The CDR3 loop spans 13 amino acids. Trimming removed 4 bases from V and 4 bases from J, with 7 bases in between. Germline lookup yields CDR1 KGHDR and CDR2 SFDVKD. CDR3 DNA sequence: TGTGCCACCAGTGACTCTTTAAATCAGCCCCAGCATTTT. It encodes CATSDSLNQPQHF.

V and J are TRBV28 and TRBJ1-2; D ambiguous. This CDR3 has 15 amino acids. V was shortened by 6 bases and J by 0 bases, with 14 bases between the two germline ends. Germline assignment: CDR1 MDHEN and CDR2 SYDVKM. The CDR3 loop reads CASSSYGLSNYGYTF. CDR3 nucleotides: TGTGCCAGCAGCTCTTACGGACTTTCTAACTATGGCTACACCTTC.